These 7 T cell receptor beta chains were sequenced from one sample in a study of shared clonotypes between healthy human individuals. Repertoires were generated with immunoSEQ multiplex PCR, while TCRdb's copy carries only in-frame clones and drops some. Among about 340,000 clones listed, 70% to 75% were seen once. Sequencing was performed on memory CD4+ T cells sorted from blood. This sample's subset: CD45RA-negative fraction. Receptor source: a man aged 25 to 40 in good health.

V gene TRBV7-2 combines with J gene TRBJ2-3; D is unresolved. The CDR3 loop spans 14 amino acids. The germline CDR1 and CDR2 sequences are SGHTA and FQGNSA. V was shortened by 1 base and J by 4 bases, with 9 bases between the two germline ends. CDR3 DNA: TGTGCCAGCAGCTTAGTGGGTTTGCCAGATACGCAGTATTTT. Protein sequence: CASSLVGLPDTQYF.

The CDR3 DNA follows: TGTGCCAGCAGCTTGGGGCGGCCTTACAATGAGCAGTTCTTC. The encoded protein is CASSLGRPYNEQFF. This sequence joins TRBV21-1 and TRBJ2-1; the DNA was not compared with TRBD1, the D call given in the table. TRBV21-1 is an annotated pseudogene. The CDR3 is 14 residues long.

The gene calls are TRBV4-3 and TRBJ2-1, with 8 positions matching TRBD1. Germline values: CDR1 LGHNA, CDR2 YSLEER. The CDR3 sequence is 17 residues long. V gave up 0 bases and J gave up 7 bases; unmatched junction bases: 11. CDR3 in DNA: TGCGCCAGCAGCCAAGATCTCCCAGGGGGCTACTTGAATGAGCAGTTCTTC. It specifies CASSQDLPGGYLNEQFF.

This chain connects TRBV7-6 to TRBJ1-1; D is unresolved. V lost 3 bases and J 6 bases, leaving 11 bases between the germline ends. There are 13 residues in the CDR3. In germline, CDR1 is SGHVS, CDR2 FNYEAQ. CDR3 region: CASSFRLGSEAFF. The CDR3 DNA is TGTGCCAGCAGCTTTCGTTTAGGATCTGAAGCTTTCTTT.

The chain combines TRBV20-1 with TRBJ1-1; D call uncertain. This CDR3 contains 11 residues. Germline-derived CDR1 and CDR2 are DFQATT and SNEGSKA (reference sequence). The CDR3 region has the DNA TGCACAGTGATGGTGAACACTGAAGCTTTCTTT. It yields the protein CTVMVNTEAFF.

The chain recombines TRBV18 with TRBJ2-2, with 9 positions matching TRBD2. The CDR3 contains 15 residues. Germline CDR1 reads KGHSH; CDR2 reads LQKENI. Trimming cost V 6 bases and J 5 bases; bases outside gene matches: 7. The CDR3 region has the DNA TGTGCCAGCTCTGCAGCTAGCGGGATGACCGGGGAGCTGTTTTTT. The encoded protein is CASSAASGMTGELFF.

This chain connects TRBV6-4 to TRBJ1-5; no clear D gene. V shed 6 bases and J shed 1 base, with 10 bases lying between them. The germline CDR1 and CDR2 sequences are MRHNA and SNTAGT. The CDR3 spans 14 residues. As DNA, the CDR3 is TGTGCCAGCAGCCCGGATATGAGCAATCAGCCCCAGCATTTT. As protein: CASSPDMSNQPQHF.